This T cell receptor (beta chain) appears in the sequencing data of a study of OX40 agonist ivuxolimab in advanced cancers. Study details: Dose-escalation patients were diagnosed with hepatocellular carcinoma, melanoma, renal cell cancer or head and neck cancer.

On this clone: Its specificity is not known.

Using immunoSEQ multiplex PCR, the repertoire was profiled, and TCRdb retains in-frame clones only, with some absent. The data show 74,000 or so clones, with roughly 90% seen just once and approximately 9.1% held by the top ten. In germline, CDR1 is MDHEN, CDR2 SYDVKM. The CDR3 totals 13 residues. The study, taken as a whole, reports: The work left the antigen specificity of expanded peripheral T cells undetermined.

This chain uses TRBV28 with TRBJ2-5; 9 nucleotides match TRBD1. Judging by the DNA end, TRBJ2-7 fits better; the J call may be wrong. The source was CD4+ or CD8+ T cells sorted from blood, collected in a trial of the OX40 agonist ivuxolimab. This TCR came from an adult with an advanced solid tumor such as melanoma, head and neck, liver or kidney cancer. The CDR3 region has the DNA TGTGCCAGCAACCCAGGACAGGGGAACGAGCAGTACTTC. Translating it yields CASNPGQGNEQYF.